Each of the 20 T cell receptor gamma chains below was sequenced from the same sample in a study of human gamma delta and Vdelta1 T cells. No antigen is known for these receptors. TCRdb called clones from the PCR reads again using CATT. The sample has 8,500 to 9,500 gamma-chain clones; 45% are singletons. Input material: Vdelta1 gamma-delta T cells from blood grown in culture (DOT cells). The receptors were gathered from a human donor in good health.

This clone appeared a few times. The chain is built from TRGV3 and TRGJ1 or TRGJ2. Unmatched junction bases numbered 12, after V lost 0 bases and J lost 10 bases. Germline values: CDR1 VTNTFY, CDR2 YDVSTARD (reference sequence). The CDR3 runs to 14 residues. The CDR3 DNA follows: TGTGCCACCTGGGACAGGCAAGGTGGAGAAAAGAAACTCTTT. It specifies CATWDRQGGEKKLF.

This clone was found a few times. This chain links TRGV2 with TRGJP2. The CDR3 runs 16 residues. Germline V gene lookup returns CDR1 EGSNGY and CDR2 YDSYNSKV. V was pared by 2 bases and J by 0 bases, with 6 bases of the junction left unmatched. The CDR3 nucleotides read TGTGCCACCTGGGACGAGTATGATAGTAGTGATTGGATCAAGACGTTT. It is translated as CATWDEYDSSDWIKTF.

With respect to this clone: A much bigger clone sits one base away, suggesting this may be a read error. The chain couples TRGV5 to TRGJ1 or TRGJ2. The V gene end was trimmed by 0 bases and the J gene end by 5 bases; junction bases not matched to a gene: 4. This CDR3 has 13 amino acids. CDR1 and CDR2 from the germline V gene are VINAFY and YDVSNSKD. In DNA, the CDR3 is TGTGCCACCTGGGACAGGCCTAATTATAAGAAACTCTTT. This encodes CATWDRPNYKKLF.

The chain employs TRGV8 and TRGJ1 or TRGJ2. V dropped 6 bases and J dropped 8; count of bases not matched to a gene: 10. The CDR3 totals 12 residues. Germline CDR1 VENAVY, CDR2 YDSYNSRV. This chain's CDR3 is CATWKRGHKKLF. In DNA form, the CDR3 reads TGTGCCACCTGGAAAAGGGGGCATAAGAAACTCTTT.

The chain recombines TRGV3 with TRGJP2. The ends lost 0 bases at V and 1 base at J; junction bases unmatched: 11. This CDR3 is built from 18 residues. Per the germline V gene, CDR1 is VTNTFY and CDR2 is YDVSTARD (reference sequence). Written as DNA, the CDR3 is TGTGCCACCTGGGACAGGCGCCCGGTCGGTAGTAGTGATTGGATCAAGACGTTT. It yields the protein CATWDRRPVGSSDWIKTF.

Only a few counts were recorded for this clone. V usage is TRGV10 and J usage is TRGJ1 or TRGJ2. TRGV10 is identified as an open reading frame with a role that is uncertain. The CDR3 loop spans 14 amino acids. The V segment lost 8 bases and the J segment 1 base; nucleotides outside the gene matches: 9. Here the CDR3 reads CAAWDPANYYKKLF. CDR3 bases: TGTGCTGCGTGGGATCCTGCTAATTATTATAAGAAACTCTTT.

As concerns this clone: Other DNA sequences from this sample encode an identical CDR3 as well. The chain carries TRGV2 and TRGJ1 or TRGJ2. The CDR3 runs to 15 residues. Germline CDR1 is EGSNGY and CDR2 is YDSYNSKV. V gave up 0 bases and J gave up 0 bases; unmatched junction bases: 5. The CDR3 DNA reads TGTGCCACCTGGGACGGGCCTAGGAATTATTATAAGAAACTCTTT. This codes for CATWDGPRNYYKKLF.

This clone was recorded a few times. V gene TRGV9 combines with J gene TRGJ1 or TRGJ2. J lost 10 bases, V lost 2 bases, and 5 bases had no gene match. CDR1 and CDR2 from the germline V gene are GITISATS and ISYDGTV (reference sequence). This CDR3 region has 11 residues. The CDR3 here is CALWEGLKKLF. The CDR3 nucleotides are TGTGCCTTGTGGGAGGGCCTCAAGAAACTCTTT.

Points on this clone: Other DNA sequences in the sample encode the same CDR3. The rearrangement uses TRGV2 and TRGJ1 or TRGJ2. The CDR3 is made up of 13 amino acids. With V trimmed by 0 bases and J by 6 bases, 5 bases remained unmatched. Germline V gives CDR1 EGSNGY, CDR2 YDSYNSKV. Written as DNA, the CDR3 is TGTGCCACCTGGGACGGGCCGCGTTATAAGAAACTCTTT. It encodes CATWDGPRYKKLF.

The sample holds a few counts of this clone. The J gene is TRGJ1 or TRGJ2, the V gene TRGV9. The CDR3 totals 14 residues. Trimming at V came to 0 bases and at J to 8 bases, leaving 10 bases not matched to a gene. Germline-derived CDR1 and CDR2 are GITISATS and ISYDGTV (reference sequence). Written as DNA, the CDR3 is TGTGCCTTGTGGGAGGTGCAGTCGGATAATAAGAAACTCTTT. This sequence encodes CALWEVQSDNKKLF.

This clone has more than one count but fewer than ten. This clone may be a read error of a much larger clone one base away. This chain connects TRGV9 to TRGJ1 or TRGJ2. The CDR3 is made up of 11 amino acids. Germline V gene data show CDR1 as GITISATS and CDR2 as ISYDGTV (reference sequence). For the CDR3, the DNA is TGTGCCTTCTGGGAGGCGAGACAGAAACTCTTT. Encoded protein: CAFWEARQKLF.

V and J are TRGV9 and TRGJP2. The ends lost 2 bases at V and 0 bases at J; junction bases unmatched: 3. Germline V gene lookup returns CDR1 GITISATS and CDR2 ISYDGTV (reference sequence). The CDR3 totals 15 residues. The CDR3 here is CALWEADSSDWIKTF. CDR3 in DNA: TGTGCCTTGTGGGAGGCCGATAGTAGTGATTGGATCAAGACGTTT.

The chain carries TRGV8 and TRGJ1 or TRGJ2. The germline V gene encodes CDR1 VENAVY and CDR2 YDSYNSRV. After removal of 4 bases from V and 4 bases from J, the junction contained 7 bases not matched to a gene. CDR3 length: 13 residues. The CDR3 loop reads CATWDPRYYKKLF. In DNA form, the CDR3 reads TGTGCCACCTGGGACCCGCGGTATTATAAGAAACTCTTT.

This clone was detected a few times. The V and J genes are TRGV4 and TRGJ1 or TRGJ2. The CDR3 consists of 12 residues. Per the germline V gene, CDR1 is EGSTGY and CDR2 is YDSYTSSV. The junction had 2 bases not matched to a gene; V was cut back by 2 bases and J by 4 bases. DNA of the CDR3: TGTGCCACCTGGGATGAATATTATAAGAAACTCTTT. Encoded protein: CATWDEYYKKLF.

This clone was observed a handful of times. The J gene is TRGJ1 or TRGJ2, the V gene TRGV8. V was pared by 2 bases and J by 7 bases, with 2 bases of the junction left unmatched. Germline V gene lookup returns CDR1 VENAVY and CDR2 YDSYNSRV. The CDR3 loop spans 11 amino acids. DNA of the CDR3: TGTGCCACCTGGGATATATATAAGAAACTCTTT. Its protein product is CATWDIYKKLF.

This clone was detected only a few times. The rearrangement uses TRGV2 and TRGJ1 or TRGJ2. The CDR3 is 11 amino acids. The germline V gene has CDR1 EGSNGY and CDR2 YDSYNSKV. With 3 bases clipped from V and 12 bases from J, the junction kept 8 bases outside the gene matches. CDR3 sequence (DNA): TGTGCCACCTGGGACCGGTCTGGGAAACTCTTT. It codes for CATWDRSGKLF.

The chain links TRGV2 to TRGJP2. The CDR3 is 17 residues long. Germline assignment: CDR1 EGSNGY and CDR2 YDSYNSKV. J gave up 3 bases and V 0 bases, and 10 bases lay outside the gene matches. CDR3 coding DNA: TGTGCCACCTGGGACGGGCCAAATCTAGGTAGTGATTGGATCAAGACGTTT. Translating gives CATWDGPNLGSDWIKTF.

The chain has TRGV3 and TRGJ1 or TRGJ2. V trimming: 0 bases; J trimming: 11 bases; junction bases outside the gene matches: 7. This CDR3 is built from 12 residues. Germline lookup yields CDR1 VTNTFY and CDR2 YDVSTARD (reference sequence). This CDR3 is CATWDRRKEKLF. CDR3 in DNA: TGTGCCACCTGGGACAGGCGTAAAGAGAAACTCTTT.

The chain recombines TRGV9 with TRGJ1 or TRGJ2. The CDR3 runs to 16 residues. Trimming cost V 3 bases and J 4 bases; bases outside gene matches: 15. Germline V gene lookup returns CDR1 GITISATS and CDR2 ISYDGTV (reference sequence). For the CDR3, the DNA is TGTGCCTTGTGGGAGCAAGAAAGGTTCCTATATTATAAGAAACTCTTT. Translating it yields CALWEQERFLYYKKLF.

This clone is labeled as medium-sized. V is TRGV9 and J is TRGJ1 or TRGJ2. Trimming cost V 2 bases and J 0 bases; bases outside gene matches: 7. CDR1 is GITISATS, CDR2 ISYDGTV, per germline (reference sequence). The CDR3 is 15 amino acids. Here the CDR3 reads CALWEDGSNYYKKLF. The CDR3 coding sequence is TGTGCCTTGTGGGAGGATGGTTCGAATTATTATAAGAAACTCTTT.